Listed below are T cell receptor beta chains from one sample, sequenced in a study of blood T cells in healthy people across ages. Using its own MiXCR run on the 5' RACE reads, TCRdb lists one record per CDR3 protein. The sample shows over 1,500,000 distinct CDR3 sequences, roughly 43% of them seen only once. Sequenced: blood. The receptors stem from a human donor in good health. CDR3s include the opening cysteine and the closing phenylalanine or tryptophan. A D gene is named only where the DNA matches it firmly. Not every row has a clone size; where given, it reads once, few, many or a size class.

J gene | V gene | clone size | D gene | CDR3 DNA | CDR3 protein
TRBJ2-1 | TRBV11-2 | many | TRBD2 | TGTGCCAGCAGCTTACTAGCGGGGTCCAATGAGCAGTTCTTC | CASSLLAGSNEQFF
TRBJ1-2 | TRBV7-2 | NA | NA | TGTGCCAGCAGCCCTGAGAGAGCGAGGTCCTATGGCTACACCTTC | CASSPERARSYGYTF
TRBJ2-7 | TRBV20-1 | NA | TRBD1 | TGCAGTGCGGCTCCCGGGACAGGGGACTACGAGCAGTACTTC | CSAAPGTGDYEQYF
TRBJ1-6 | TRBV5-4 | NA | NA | TGTGCCAGCAGTGGACGAGACGATTCACCCCTCCACTTT | CASSGRDDSPLHF
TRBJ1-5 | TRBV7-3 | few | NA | TGTGCCAGCAGCTTAAACCCAGGGCCCGATCAGCCCCAGCATTTT | CASSLNPGPDQPQHF
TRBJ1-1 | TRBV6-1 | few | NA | TGTGCCAGCAGTGAAGCCACGACAGAGAATATTCCTTTCGTAATGAACACTGAAGCTTTCTTT | CASSEATTENIPFVMNTEAFF
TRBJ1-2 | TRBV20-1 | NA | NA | TGCAGTGCGAGGACCGCCGGGAAGTATGGCTACACCTTC | CSARTAGKYGYTF
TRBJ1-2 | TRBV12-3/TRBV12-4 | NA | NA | TGTGCCAGCAGTTTATACAGGGAAGAAAGGGGCCACACCTTC | CASSLYREERGHTF
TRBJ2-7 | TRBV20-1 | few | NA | TGCAGTGCTAGAGAGGGTGGGCGCGAGCAGTACTTC | CSAREGGREQYF
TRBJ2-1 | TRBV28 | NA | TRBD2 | TGTGCCAGCAGCCCCCGTACTAGCGTCAATGAGCAGTTCTTC | CASSPRTSVNEQFF
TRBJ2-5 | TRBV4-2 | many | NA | TGTGCCAGCAGCCAAGAACCAGCCAGGTCGGAGACCCAGTACTTC | CASSQEPARSETQYF
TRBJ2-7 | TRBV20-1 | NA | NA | TGCAGTGCTAGAGATTCCCTCTTCTACGAGCAGTACTTC | CSARDSLFYEQYF
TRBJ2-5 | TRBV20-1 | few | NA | TGCAGTGCTAGAGATCCTCGGACAGAAGAGACCCAGTACTTC | CSARDPRTEETQYF
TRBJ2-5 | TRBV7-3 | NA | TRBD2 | TGTGCCAGCAGCTTAAGCACTAGCGTGGGGGAAGAGACCCAGTACTTC | CASSLSTSVGEETQYF
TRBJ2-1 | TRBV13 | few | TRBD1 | TGTGCCAGCAGCTTCCGACAGGGAGACGAGCAGTTCTTC | CASSFRQGDEQFF
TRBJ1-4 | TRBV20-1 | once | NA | TGCAGTGCTAGAGATATCAAGGCAGCTGAAAAACTGTTTTTT | CSARDIKAAEKLFF
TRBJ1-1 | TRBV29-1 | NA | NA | TGCAGCGCCTCCGGCGGGGGCAGACTCACTGGAGCTTTCTTT | CSASGGGRLTGAFF
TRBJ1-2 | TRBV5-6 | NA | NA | TGTGCCAGCAGCTTCGAAGATTTGGACTATGGCTACACCTTC | CASSFEDLDYGYTF
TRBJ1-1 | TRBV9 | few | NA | TGTGCCAGCAGCGTAGATACGAGAGGTCGTGGCACTGAAGCTTTCTTT | CASSVDTRGRGTEAFF
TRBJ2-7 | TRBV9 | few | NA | TGTGCCAGCAGCGTAGAGTGGACTTCCCTCGACGAGCAGTACTTC | CASSVEWTSLDEQYF
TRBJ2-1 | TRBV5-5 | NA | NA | TGTGCCAGCAGCTTTGGTTTTGACAATGAGCAGTTCTTC | CASSFGFDNEQFF
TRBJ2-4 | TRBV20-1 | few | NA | TGCAGTGTTCGACTTTTCACCAGGGACAAAAACATTCAGTACTTC | CSVRLFTRDKNIQYF